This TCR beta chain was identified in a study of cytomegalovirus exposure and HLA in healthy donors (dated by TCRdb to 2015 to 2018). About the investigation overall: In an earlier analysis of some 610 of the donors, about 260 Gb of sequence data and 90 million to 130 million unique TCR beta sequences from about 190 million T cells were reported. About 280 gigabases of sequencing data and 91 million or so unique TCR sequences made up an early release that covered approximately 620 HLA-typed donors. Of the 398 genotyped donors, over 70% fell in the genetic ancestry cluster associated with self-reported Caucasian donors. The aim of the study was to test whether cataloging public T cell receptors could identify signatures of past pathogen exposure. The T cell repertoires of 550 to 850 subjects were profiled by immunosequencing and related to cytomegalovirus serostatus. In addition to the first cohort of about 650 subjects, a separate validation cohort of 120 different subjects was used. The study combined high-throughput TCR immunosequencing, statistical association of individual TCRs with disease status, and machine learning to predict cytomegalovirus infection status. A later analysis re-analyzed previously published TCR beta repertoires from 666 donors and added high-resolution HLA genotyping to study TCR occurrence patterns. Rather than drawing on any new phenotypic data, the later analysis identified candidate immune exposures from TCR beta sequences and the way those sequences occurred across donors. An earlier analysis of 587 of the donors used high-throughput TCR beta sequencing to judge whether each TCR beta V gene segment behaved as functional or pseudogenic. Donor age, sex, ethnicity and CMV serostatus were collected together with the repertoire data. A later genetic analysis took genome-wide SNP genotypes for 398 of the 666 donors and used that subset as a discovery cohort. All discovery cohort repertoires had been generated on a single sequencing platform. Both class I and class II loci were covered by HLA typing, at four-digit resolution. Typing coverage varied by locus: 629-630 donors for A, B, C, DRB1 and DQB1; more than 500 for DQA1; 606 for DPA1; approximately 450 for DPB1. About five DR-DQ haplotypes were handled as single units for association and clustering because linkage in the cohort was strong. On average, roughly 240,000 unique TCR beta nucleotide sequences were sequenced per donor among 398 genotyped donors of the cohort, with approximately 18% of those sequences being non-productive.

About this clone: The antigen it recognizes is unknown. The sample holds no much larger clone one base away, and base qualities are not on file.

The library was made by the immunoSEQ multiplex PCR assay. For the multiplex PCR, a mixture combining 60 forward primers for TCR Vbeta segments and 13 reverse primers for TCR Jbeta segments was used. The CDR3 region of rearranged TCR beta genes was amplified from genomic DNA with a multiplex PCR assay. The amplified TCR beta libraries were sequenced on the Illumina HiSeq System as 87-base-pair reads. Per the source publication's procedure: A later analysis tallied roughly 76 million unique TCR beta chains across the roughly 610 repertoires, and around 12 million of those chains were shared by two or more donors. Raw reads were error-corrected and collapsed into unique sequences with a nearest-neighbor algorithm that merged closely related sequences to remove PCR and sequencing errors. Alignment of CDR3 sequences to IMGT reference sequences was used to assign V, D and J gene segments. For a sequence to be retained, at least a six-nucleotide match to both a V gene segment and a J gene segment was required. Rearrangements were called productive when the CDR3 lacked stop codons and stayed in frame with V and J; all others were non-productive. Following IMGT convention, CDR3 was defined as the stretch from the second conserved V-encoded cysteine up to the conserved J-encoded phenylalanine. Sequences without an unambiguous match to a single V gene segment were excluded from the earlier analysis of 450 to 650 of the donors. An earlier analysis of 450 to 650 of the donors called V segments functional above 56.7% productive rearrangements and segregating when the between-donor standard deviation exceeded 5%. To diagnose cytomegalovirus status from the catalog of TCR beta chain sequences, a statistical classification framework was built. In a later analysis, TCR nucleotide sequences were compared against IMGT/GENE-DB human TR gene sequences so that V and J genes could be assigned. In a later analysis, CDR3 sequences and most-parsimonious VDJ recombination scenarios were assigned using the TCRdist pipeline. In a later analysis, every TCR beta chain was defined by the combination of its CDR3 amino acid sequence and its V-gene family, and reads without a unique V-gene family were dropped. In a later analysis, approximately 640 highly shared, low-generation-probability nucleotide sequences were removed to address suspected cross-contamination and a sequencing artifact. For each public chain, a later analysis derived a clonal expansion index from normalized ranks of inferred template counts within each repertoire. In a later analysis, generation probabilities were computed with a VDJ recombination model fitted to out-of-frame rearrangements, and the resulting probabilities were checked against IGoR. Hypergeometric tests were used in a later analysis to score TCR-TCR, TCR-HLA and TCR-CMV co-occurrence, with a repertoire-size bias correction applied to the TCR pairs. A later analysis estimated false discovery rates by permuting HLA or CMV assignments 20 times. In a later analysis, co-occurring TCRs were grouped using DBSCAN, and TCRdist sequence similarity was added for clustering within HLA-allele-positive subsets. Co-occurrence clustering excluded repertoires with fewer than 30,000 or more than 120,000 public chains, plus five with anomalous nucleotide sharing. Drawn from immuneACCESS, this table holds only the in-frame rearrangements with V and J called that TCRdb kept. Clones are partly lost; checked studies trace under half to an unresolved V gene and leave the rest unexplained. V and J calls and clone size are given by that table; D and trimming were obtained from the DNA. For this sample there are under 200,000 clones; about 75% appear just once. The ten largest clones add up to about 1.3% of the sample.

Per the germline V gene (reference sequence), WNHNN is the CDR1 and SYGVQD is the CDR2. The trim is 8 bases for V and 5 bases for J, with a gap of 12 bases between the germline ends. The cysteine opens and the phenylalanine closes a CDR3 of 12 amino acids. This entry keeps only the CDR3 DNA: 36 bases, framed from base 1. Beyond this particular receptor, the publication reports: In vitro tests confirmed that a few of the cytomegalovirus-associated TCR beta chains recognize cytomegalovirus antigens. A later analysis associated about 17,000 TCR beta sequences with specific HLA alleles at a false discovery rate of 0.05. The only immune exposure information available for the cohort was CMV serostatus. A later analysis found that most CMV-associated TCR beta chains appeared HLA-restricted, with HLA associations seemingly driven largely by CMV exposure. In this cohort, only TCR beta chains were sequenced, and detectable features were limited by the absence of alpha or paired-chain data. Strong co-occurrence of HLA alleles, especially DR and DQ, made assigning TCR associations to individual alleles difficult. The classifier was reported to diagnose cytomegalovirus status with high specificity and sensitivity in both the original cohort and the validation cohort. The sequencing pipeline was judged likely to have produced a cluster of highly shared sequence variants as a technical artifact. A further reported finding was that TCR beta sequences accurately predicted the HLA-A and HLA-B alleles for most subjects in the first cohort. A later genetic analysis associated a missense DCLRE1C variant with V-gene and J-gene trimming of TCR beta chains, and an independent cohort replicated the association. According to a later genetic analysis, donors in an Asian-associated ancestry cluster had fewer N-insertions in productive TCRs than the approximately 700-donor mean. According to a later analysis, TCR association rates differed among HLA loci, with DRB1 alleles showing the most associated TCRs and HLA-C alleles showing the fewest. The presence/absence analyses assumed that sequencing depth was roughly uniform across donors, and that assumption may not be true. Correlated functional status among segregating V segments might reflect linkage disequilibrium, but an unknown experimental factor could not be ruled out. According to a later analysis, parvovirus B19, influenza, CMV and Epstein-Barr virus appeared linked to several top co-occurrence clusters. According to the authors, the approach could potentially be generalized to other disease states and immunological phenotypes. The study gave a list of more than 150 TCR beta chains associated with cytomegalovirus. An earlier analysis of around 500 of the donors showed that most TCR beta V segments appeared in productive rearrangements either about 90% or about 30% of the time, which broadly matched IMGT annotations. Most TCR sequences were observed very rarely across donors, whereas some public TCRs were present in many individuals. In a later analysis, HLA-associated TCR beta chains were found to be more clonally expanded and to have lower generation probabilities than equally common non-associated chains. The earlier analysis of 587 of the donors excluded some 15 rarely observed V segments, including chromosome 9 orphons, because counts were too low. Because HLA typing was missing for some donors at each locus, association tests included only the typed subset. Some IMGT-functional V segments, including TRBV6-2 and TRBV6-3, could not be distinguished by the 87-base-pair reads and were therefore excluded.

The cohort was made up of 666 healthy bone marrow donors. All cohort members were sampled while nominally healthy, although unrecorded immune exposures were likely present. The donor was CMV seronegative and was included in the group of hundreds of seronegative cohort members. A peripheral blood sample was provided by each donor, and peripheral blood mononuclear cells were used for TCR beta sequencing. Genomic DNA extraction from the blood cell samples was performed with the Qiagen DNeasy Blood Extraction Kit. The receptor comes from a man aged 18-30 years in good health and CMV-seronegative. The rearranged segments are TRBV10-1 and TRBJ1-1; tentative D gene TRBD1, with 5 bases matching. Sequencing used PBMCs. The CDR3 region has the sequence CASQGGQTEAFF. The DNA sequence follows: TGCGCCAGCCAGGGAGGGCAGACTGAAGCTTTCTTT.